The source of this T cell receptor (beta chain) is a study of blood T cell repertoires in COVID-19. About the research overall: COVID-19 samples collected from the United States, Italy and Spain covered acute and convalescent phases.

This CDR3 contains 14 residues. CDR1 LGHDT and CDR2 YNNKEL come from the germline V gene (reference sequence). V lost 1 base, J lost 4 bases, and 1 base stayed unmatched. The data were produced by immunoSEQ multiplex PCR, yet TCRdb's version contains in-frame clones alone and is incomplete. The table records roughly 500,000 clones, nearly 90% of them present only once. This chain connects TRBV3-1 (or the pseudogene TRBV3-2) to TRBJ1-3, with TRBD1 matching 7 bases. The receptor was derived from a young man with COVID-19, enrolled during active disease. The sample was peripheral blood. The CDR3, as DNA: TGTGCCAGCAGCCAAGGACAGGGAGGAAACACCATATATTTT. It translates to CASSQGQGGNTIYF.